Following are 16 T cell receptor beta chains from one sample sequenced in a study of blood T cell repertoires in COVID-19. Some clones are missing from TCRdb's copy, which holds only in-frame ones; the method was immunoSEQ multiplex PCR. The data show about 400,000 clones, approximately 91% seen once. The sequencing sample was made of PBMCs or T cells enriched from blood (not recorded which). All receptors come from a woman aged 35 to 49 with acute COVID-19.

This clone was seen once. The V and J genes are TRBV20-1 and TRBJ1-6; TRBD1 matches 9 bases. The CDR3 spans 17 residues. Germline CDR1 is DFQATT and CDR2 is SNEGSKA (reference sequence). Unmatched junction bases numbered 11, after V lost 3 bases and J lost 5 bases. CDR3 residues: CSASPGQGNGDNSPLHF. CDR3 sequence (DNA): TGCAGTGCTAGTCCGGGACAGGGAAACGGGGATAATTCACCCCTCCACTTT.

This clone occurred once. The chain uses TRBV29-1 and TRBJ1-4, with D unclear. This CDR3 has 11 residues. Germline CDR1 reads SQVTM; CDR2 reads ANQGSEA. The ends were cut back, 6 bases at V and 4 bases at J, with 6 bases in the middle. In DNA form, the CDR3 reads TGCAGCGTGTTACTTAATGAAAAACTGTTTTTT. It yields the protein CSVLLNEKLFF.

J is TRBJ2-7 and V is TRBV6-5, with 7 bases matching TRBD2. The germline V gene encodes CDR1 MNHEY and CDR2 SVGAGI. J was trimmed by 7 bases and V by 5 bases; bases with no gene match: 14. The CDR3 has 15 residues. This CDR3 is CASSPGRTTSYEQYF. CDR3 bases: TGTGCCAGCAGTCCGGGCCGAACGACTAGCTATGAGCAGTACTTC.

This sequence joins TRBV27 and TRBJ1-2; no reliable D call. This CDR3 has 13 amino acids. Germline CDR1 is MNHEY and CDR2 is SMNVEV (reference sequence). V lost 3 bases to trimming and J lost 0 bases, with 5 bases between them. CDR3 sequence reads: CASSFGANYGYTF. For the CDR3, the DNA is TGTGCCAGCAGTTTCGGGGCTAACTATGGCTACACCTTC.

This chain joins TRBV29-1 and TRBJ1-2; the D is unclear. Germline CDR1 reads SQVTM; CDR2 reads ANQGSEA. CDR3 length: 13 amino acids. Between the trimmed V and J ends, which lost 6 bases and 6 bases, there was a span of 17 bases. The CDR3 loop reads CSVPPGREDGYTF. The CDR3, as DNA: TGCAGCGTCCCGCCGGGGAGGGAAGATGGCTACACCTTC. Full variable domain (missing parts from reference TRBV29-1 and TRBJ1-2): SAVISQKPSRDICQRGTSLTIQCQVDSQVTMMFWYRQQPGQSLTLIATANQGSEATYESGFVIDKFPISRPNLTFSTLTVSNMSPEDSSIYLCSVPPGREDGYTFGSGTRLTVV.

This chain uses TRBV13 with TRBJ1-6; tentative D call: TRBD1 (6 bases). The CDR3 runs to 15 residues. Trimming removed 5 bases from V and 13 bases from J, with 21 bases in between. The germline gives CDR1 PRHDT, CDR2 FYEKMQ (reference sequence). CDR3 coding DNA: TGTGCCAGCAGCACTAGACAGGTCACCGGCCGGCCCCTCCACTTT. Amino acid sequence: CASSTRQVTGRPLHF. The whole variable domain, filled in from reference TRBV13 and TRBJ1-6, reads AAGVIQSPRHLIKEKRETATLKCYPIPRHDTVYWYQQGPGQDPQFLISFYEKMQSDKGSIPDRFSAQQFSDYHSELNMSSLELGDSALYFCASSTRQVTGRPLHFGNGTRLTVT.

The rearrangement joins TRBV25-1 to TRBJ2-3; 8 nucleotides agree with TRBD1. The V segment lost 6 bases and the J segment 3 bases; nucleotides outside the gene matches: 8. CDR3 length: 15 amino acids. Germline V gene data show CDR1 as MGHDK and CDR2 as SYGVNS. CDR3 amino acids: CASRTGTGVTDTQYF. CDR3 DNA sequence: TGTGCCAGCAGAACCGGGACAGGCGTTACAGATACGCAGTATTTT.

The rearrangement links TRBV19 to TRBJ2-6; D is perhaps TRBD1 (5 bases). This CDR3 is 15 amino acids long. CDR1 and CDR2 from the germline V gene are LNHDA and SQIVND (reference sequence). The V end lost 1 base, the J end lost 8 bases, and 12 bases lay between the germline ends. CDR3 coding DNA: TGTGCCAGTAGTATAGGCAGTCAGGGAACCAACGTCCTGACTTTC. As protein: CASSIGSQGTNVLTF.

The chain is built from TRBV5-1 and TRBJ2-3; D gene uncertain. The CDR3 runs to 12 residues. Trimming stripped 0 bases from V and 11 bases from J, with 10 bases between. Per germline, CDR1 SGHRS and CDR2 YFSETQ. The CDR3 DNA reads as TGCGCCAGCAGCTTGGACGACACAAAGCAGTATTTT. Translation gives CASSLDDTKQYF.

The J gene is TRBJ1-4, the V gene TRBV5-1, with 9 positions matching TRBD1. There are 15 residues in the CDR3. J was trimmed by 8 bases and V by 4 bases; bases with no gene match: 9. CDR1 is SGHRS and CDR2 is YFSETQ in the germline V gene. CDR3: CASSPMGQGGEKLFF. CDR3 nucleotides: TGCGCCAGCAGCCCAATGGGACAGGGAGGGGAAAAACTGTTTTTT.

This chain uses TRBV12-5 with TRBJ2-3, with TRBD1 identical over 7 bases. This CDR3 contains 14 residues. Germline V CDR1 and CDR2: LGHNT, FRNRAP. Trimming at V came to 5 bases and at J to 2 bases, leaving 4 bases not matched to a gene. DNA of the CDR3: TGTGCTAGTGGTATAGGGACAGACACAGATACGCAGTATTTT. Translation gives CASGIGTDTDTQYF.

V usage is TRBV6-1 and J usage is TRBJ1-1, with TRBD1 matching 8 bases. J lost 6 bases, V lost 2 bases, and 2 bases had no gene match. The CDR3 totals 13 residues. Germline assignment: CDR1 MNHNS and CDR2 SASEGT. The CDR3 DNA follows: TGTGCCAGCAGTGAACAACAGGGGGCTGAAGCTTTCTTT. Translated, it gives CASSEQQGAEAFF.

This clone was found a few times. This chain connects TRBV6-1 to TRBJ1-2; tentative D call: TRBD1 (5 bases). Germline V gene data show CDR1 as MNHNS and CDR2 as SASEGT. Trimming took 3 bases from V and 5 from J, leaving 16 bases between them. The CDR3 runs to 15 residues. The CDR3 region has the DNA TGTGCCAGCAGTGAGGACAAGGGAAGTTATTATGGCTACACCTTC. This sequence encodes CASSEDKGSYYGYTF.

The chain employs TRBV10-3 and TRBJ2-5, with a possible D match to TRBD1 (5 bases). The V gene lost 7 bases and the J gene lost 4 bases, with 19 bases spanning the gap. Germline V CDR1 and CDR2: ENHRY, SYGVKD. The CDR3 runs 15 residues. The CDR3 DNA reads TGTGCCATCACAAGGGGCGATAACCTGGGAGAGACCCAGTACTTC. Its translation is CAITRGDNLGETQYF.

The gene calls are TRBV4-1 and TRBJ2-1; the match to TRBD2 covers 13 bases. Germline CDR1 is MGHRA and CDR2 is YSYEKL. J gave up 3 bases and V 0 bases, and 8 bases lay outside the gene matches. The CDR3 totals 19 residues. The DNA of the CDR3 is TGCGCCAGCAGCCAAGATAGGGGACTAGCGGGGTTGGGCTACAATGAGCAGTTCTTC. Amino acids: CASSQDRGLAGLGYNEQFF.

The rearrangement uses TRBV7-9 and TRBJ1-4, with TRBD1 identical over 10 bases. The germline gives CDR1 SEHNR, CDR2 FQNEAQ (reference sequence). The ends lost 2 bases at V and 0 bases at J; junction bases unmatched: 6. The CDR3 is made up of 18 amino acids. This CDR3 is CASSLLTGGRATNEKLFF. The CDR3, as DNA: TGTGCCAGCAGCTTATTGACAGGGGGCCGAGCAACTAATGAAAAACTGTTTTTT.